Following are 27 T cell receptor beta chains from one sample sequenced in a study of early stage breast cancer tumors. Generated by immunoSEQ multiplex PCR, the TCRdb table keeps only in-frame clones and is missing some. The sample carries 25,000 to 35,000 clones, roughly two thirds recorded once. The sequenced sample consisted of blood. The origin of the receptors is a person aged 45 to 59 with breast cancer.

The chain employs TRBV2 and TRBJ1-1; D gene ambiguous. V lost 4 bases and J 1 base, leaving 7 bases between the germline ends. This CDR3 spans 13 amino acids. CDR1 is SNHLY and CDR2 is FYNNEI in the germline V gene. The CDR3 is CASSVEENTEAFF. CDR3 DNA sequence: TGTGCCAGCAGTGTGGAGGAGAACACTGAAGCTTTCTTT.

The rearrangement uses TRBV7-2 and TRBJ2-7, with 12 positions matching TRBD2. The CDR3 length is 14 residues. The junction had 2 bases not matched to a gene; V was cut back by 5 bases and J by 3 bases. Germline values: CDR1 SGHTA, CDR2 FQGNSA. The CDR3 bases are TGTGCCAGCAGCCCGGGACTAGCGGGCTACGAGCAGTACTTC. The encoded protein is CASSPGLAGYEQYF.

This clone has a count of ten or more. This chain uses TRBV11-2 with TRBJ1-1; perhaps TRBD1 as D (6 bases). The CDR3 length is 18 residues. V lost 3 bases and J 2 bases, leaving 22 bases between the germline ends. CDR1 SGHAT and CDR2 FQNNGV come from the germline V gene. CDR3 region: CASSFRRTRQALNTEAFF. The CDR3 DNA follows: TGTGCCAGCAGCTTTCGACGGACTAGACAGGCGCTTAACACTGAAGCTTTCTTT.

This clone was seen only a few times. The rearrangement joins TRBV5-1 to TRBJ1-4; D not resolved. The CDR3 extends over 15 amino acids. CDR1 SGHRS and CDR2 YFSETQ come from the germline V gene. V lost 5 bases, J lost 2 bases, and 13 bases lay in between. CDR3 bases: TGCGCCAGCAGAGAAACAGTCTCGACTAATGAAAAACTGTTTTTT. Its protein product is CASRETVSTNEKLFF.

The chain employs TRBV6-5 and TRBJ1-1, with 9 positions matching TRBD1. Germline-derived CDR1 and CDR2 are MNHEY and SVGAGI. The junction had 7 bases not matched to a gene; V was cut back by 2 bases and J by 9 bases. This CDR3 is 14 amino acids long. CDR3 amino acids: CASSYPGQGSKAFF. CDR3 nucleotides: TGTGCCAGCAGTTACCCTGGACAGGGGAGCAAAGCTTTCTTT.

This clone occurred a few times. The CDR3 carries no conserved terminal phenylalanine or tryptophan, so it likely arises from a read error. Because the CDR3's place on the DNA is in doubt, the DNA is left out and the CDR3 is given as listed by TCRdb. V is TRBV19 and J is TRBJ2-3; the table's TRBD2 call for D was not verified on the DNA. In germline, CDR1 is LNHDA, CDR2 SQIVND (reference sequence). The CDR3 is 12 amino acids in total, end residues counted. The CDR3 here is CASRDPGLGFFI.

The chain is built from TRBV7-8 and TRBJ1-1; D unresolved. CDR3 size: 14 residues. Trimming pared 4 bases from V and 1 base from J, leaving 10 bases between. In germline, CDR1 is SGHVS, CDR2 FQNEAQ. The CDR3 DNA follows: TGTGCCAGCAGCTCCCCAGAGAAGAACACTGAAGCTTTCTTT. Protein product: CASSSPEKNTEAFF.

This clone was seen more than once but under ten times. The chain combines TRBV7-9 with TRBJ2-1, with D perhaps TRBD1 (6 bases). This CDR3 spans 13 amino acids. Germline loops: CDR1 SEHNR, CDR2 FQNEAQ (reference sequence). V lost 8 bases, J lost 5 bases, and 13 bases lay in between. The CDR3 reads CASCRDIDNEQFF. The CDR3 DNA follows: TGTGCCAGCTGCCGGGACATAGACAATGAGCAGTTCTTC. Together with reference TRBV7-9 and TRBJ2-1, the CDR3 gives the full variable domain: DTGVSQNPRHKITKRGQNVTFRCDPISEHNRLYWYRQTLGQGPEFLTYFQNEAQLEKSRLLSDRFSAERPKGSFSTLEIQRTEQGDSAMYLCASCRDIDNEQFFGPGTRLTVL.

This chain links TRBV7-6 with TRBJ2-5; the D gene is possibly TRBD1 (6 bases). The J call is doubtful: the DNA matches TRBJ2-7 better. The V gene's germline CDR1 is SGHVS and CDR2 FNYEAQ. CDR3 length: 15 amino acids. The CDR3 DNA reads TGTGCCAGCAGCTTAGCGACAGACAGGTCCTACGAGCAGTACTTC. This codes for CASSLATDRSYEQYF.

This chain connects TRBV5-4 to TRBJ2-1, with D perhaps TRBD1 (6 bases). V was trimmed by 3 bases and J by 10 bases, leaving 11 bases between them. Per germline, CDR1 SGHNT and CDR2 YYREEE (reference sequence). The CDR3 has 12 amino acids. CDR3 DNA sequence: TGTGCCAGCAGCTCGACAGGCCAGGAGCAGTTCTTC. Translation gives CASSSTGQEQFF.

The chain uses TRBV2 and TRBJ2-1; D call uncertain. Trimming left V 3 bases short and J 4 bases short, with 7 bases between. This CDR3 is built from 13 residues. CDR1 and CDR2 from the germline V gene are SNHLY and FYNNEI. The CDR3 DNA follows: TGTGCCAGCAGTGAGGGCAGGTACAATGAGCAGTTCTTC. Amino acid sequence: CASSEGRYNEQFF.

The CDR3 here is CASSQLLQGGASNQPQHF. CDR3 sequence (DNA): TGTGCCAGCAGCCAACTGTTGCAGGGGGGGGCAAGCAATCAGCCCCAGCATTTT. V gene TRBV4-2 combines with J gene TRBJ1-5; TRBD1 aligns across 7 bases. CDR1 is LGHNA and CDR2 is YNFKEQ in the germline V gene. The CDR3 length is 18 residues. V gave up 2 bases and J gave up 1 base; unmatched junction bases: 11.

The rearrangement uses TRBV18 and TRBJ1-1, with 7 bases identical to TRBD1. Trimming cost V 3 bases and J 0 bases; bases outside gene matches: 7. The CDR3 length is 16 residues. CDR1 and CDR2 (germline): KGHSH, LQKENI. In nucleotides, the CDR3 is TGTGCCAGCTCACCGGGGGACAGCAGGGTGAACACTGAAGCTTTCTTT. The encoded protein is CASSPGDSRVNTEAFF.

This clone was counted a few times. The sample contains more than one DNA sequence encoding this CDR3. CDR3 sequence reads: CASSLGQEPYEQYF. CDR3 sequence (DNA): TGTGCCAGCAGCTTAGGGCAGGAACCCTACGAGCAGTACTTC. The V and J genes are TRBV7-2 and TRBJ2-7, with D uncertain. CDR3 length: 14 amino acids. V lost 1 base and J 2 bases, leaving 9 bases between the germline ends. The germline CDR1 and CDR2 sequences are SGHTA and FQGNSA.

This clone was counted only a few times. V is TRBV6-5 and J is TRBJ1-2; weak D call: TRBD1 (6 bases). Trimming removed 5 bases at V and 2 bases at J, with 9 bases between. Germline CDR1 reads MNHEY; CDR2 reads SVGAGI. The CDR3 covers 13 residues. CDR3 nucleotides: TGTGCCAGCAGTAGAACAGGGAACTATGGCTACACCTTC. Translated: CASSRTGNYGYTF.

V gene TRBV5-1 combines with J gene TRBJ2-2; D is tentatively TRBD1 or TRBD2 (5 bases each). Trimming removed 7 bases from V and 2 bases from J, with 21 bases in between. Germline-derived CDR1 and CDR2 are SGHRS and YFSETQ. The CDR3 totals 17 residues. CDR3 in DNA: TGCGCCAGCCCGTGGGACGGAACCTCATATAACACCGGGGAGCTGTTTTTT. It translates to CASPWDGTSYNTGELFF.

The chain couples TRBV20-1 to TRBJ2-7; no definite D call. From germline, CDR1 is DFQATT and CDR2 SNEGSKA (reference sequence). V gave up 3 bases and J gave up 3 bases, with 6 bases separating them. This CDR3 is built from 11 residues. Here the CDR3 reads CSASLNYEQYF. As DNA, the CDR3 is TGCAGTGCTAGTCTAAACTACGAGCAGTACTTC.

CDR3 sequence (DNA): TGTGCCAGTAGTATAGGACAGGGTACCGGGGAGCTGTTTTTT. It yields the protein CASSIGQGTGELFF. The chain couples TRBV19 to TRBJ2-2, with 7 bases lining up with TRBD1. CDR3 size: 14 residues. Germline V lookup: CDR1 LNHDA, CDR2 SQIVND (reference sequence). V lost 1 base, J lost 5 bases, and 1 base stayed unmatched.

The chain carries TRBV6-5 and TRBJ2-7; TRBD1 aligns across 7 bases. The trim removed 6 bases at V and 1 base at J, leaving 9 bases unmatched. Looked up from germline, CDR1 is MNHEY and CDR2 is SVGAGI. The CDR3 is made up of 15 amino acids. CDR3 sequence (DNA): TGTGCCAGCAGCTCACAGGGGCAGGGGTCCTACGAGCAGTACTTC. It is translated as CASSSQGQGSYEQYF.

Only one count was recorded for this clone. The V and J genes are TRBV27 and TRBJ1-5; D remains ambiguous. The germline V gene encodes CDR1 MNHEY and CDR2 SMNVEV (reference sequence). CDR3 length equals 15 residues. Trimming stripped 5 bases from V and 0 bases from J, with 11 bases between. CDR3 protein: CASSPSLYSNQPQHF. CDR3 bases: TGTGCCAGCAGTCCCTCCCTTTATAGCAATCAGCCCCAGCATTTT.

This clone was observed a handful of times. The chain has TRBV30 and TRBJ1-2; D is uncertain. CDR1 is GTSNPN, CDR2 SVGIG, per germline (reference sequence). This CDR3 contains 12 residues. V was clipped by 4 bases and J by 2 bases, with 8 bases between them. The CDR3 protein is CAWNQANYGYTF. The CDR3 nucleotides are TGTGCCTGGAACCAGGCCAACTATGGCTACACCTTC.

The genes are TRBV6-1 and TRBJ2-1, with TRBD1 as a possible D gene (5 bases). V was trimmed by 4 bases and J by 7 bases, leaving 8 bases between them. This CDR3 comprises 12 residues. From germline, CDR1 is MNHNS and CDR2 SASEGT. Here the CDR3 DNA reads TGTGCCAGCAGTGGGACATCTAATGAGCAGTTCTTC. Protein sequence: CASSGTSNEQFF.

This rearrangement joins TRBV30 to TRBJ2-3; D remains unclear. Germline assignment: CDR1 GTSNPN and CDR2 SVGIG (reference sequence). Trimming took 1 base from V and 2 from J, leaving 10 bases between them. The CDR3 runs 14 residues. CDR3 nucleotide sequence: TGTGCCTGGAGTGGGTACGGCCCCACAGATACGCAGTATTTT. Protein sequence: CAWSGYGPTDTQYF.

The gene calls are TRBV11-2 and TRBJ2-1, with TRBD2 matching 14 bases. The J segment lost 5 bases and the V segment lost 5 bases, leaving 5 bases of the junction unmatched. This CDR3 has 16 residues. The germline V gene has CDR1 SGHAT and CDR2 FQNNGV. CDR3 sequence (DNA): TGTGCCAGCAGCCCCCGACTAGCGGGAGGGGACAATGAGCAGTTCTTC. This encodes CASSPRLAGGDNEQFF.

The V call is TRBV4-2, the J call TRBJ1-1; no clear D. CDR1 LGHNA and CDR2 YNFKEQ come from the germline V gene. The CDR3 extends over 15 amino acids. V gave up 0 bases and J gave up 5 bases, with 13 bases separating them. CDR3 sequence (DNA): TGTGCCAGCAGCCAAGATCTATTAGGGTATACTGAAGCTTTCTTT. It specifies CASSQDLLGYTEAFF.

This clone appeared once. For the CDR3, the DNA is TGTGCCAGCAGCTCCAGGGGGATGAATGAAAAACTGTTTTTT. It translates to CASSSRGMNEKLFF. The chain joins TRBV7-9 to TRBJ1-4; 7 positions agree with TRBD1. Losses at the gene ends were 4 bases for V and 5 bases for J; bases not matched to a gene: 4. Germline V gives CDR1 SEHNR, CDR2 FQNEAQ (reference sequence). CDR3 size: 14 residues.

The genes are TRBV15 and TRBJ2-3, with D unclear. Trimming shortened V by 8 bases and J by 0 bases, and 12 bases separated the two germline ends. This CDR3 has 14 amino acids. Germline-derived CDR1 and CDR2 are LNHNV and YYDKDF (reference sequence). The DNA of the CDR3 is TGTGCCACCCGACTGTCCGCTAGCACAGATACGCAGTATTTT. It specifies CATRLSASTDTQYF.